The following is a TCR beta chain sequence with its context. This receptor's antigen is unknown. The record has no base qualities; no much larger clone is one base away. V and J are trimmed by 8 bases and 4 bases, and the gene matches miss 11 bases of the junction. The CDR3, cysteine through phenylalanine, is 15 amino acids long. The CDR3 DNA has 45 bases and is translated from base 1. Sequences MNHEY (CDR1) and SVGAGI (CDR2) are obtained from the germline V gene. To prepare the library, the immunoSEQ multiplex PCR assay was applied. TCRdb stores this immuneACCESS table with in-frame sequences only. Part of the clones is absent; in the studies checked, under half of the shortfall reflects unresolved V genes, and no reason is known for the rest. The sample table holds 85,000 to 110,000 clones, of which about 89% were seen once. The biggest ten clones account for about 20% of the sample. This record comes from a study of control samples from healthy donors and cancer patients (dated by TCRdb to 2018 to 2020).

This receptor chain uses TRBV6-5 and TRBJ1-2; TRBD1 aligns with 9 central bases. This receptor was obtained from a man in his fifties or sixties with lung cancer. Sample: PBMCs. The CDR3 corresponds to CASSIGTGKIYGYTF. The DNA reads as follows: TGTGCCAGCTCAATCGGGACAGGGAAGATCTATGGCTACACCTTC.